This is a list of T cell receptor beta chains from one sample in a study of blood T cells in healthy people across ages. TCRdb processed the 5' RACE reads anew with MiXCR; each CDR3 protein has one entry. This table has hundreds of thousands of distinct CDR3 sequences, about 30% appearing once. Sequences were obtained from blood. The receptor source for this set is a woman at least 80 years old in good health. Each CDR3 is given with its conserved first and last residue.

v_gene	len	j_gene	CDR3aa
TRBV20-1	14	TRBJ2-5	CSVPGLATWETQYF
TRBV6-1	15	TRBJ2-5	CASIRIPGSQETQYF
TRBV5-1	13	TRBJ2-1	CASSFDRGQEQFF
TRBV6-5	15	TRBJ2-2	CASRGQGPRAGELFF
TRBV2	13	TRBJ2-1	CASSPRGDNEQFF
TRBV9	15	TRBJ1-1	CASSARDSLGTEAFF
TRBV29-1	13	TRBJ2-7	CSVMDRATNEQYF
TRBV18	15	TRBJ1-5	CASSLERAGNQPQHF
TRBV29-1	15	TRBJ2-7	CSVEDWAGGRYEQYF
TRBV5-1	15	TRBJ2-5	CASSKTRQGEETQYF
TRBV6-6	15	TRBJ1-6	CASSYYRGDSAPLHF
TRBV7-2	15	TRBJ1-2	CASSLARSLGYGYTF
TRBV29-1	15	TRBJ2-7	CSVRGLAGDYYEQYF
TRBV20-1	15	TRBJ2-5	CSAETSGGGYGTQYF
TRBV10-3	13	TRBJ1-4	CAIKGRDDEKLFF
TRBV6-5	14	TRBJ1-2	CASSRGASSYGYTF
TRBV20-1	16	TRBJ2-5	CSASQLPLGGWNEQYF
TRBV5-5	15	TRBJ1-2	CASSLETARGYGYTF
TRBV7-2	16	TRBJ2-7	CASSLDVGGRSYEQYF
TRBV30	13	TRBJ1-2	CAWQRRGKNGYTF
TRBV6-5	13	TRBJ1-2	CASSYLGGDGCTF
TRBV7-2	15	TRBJ2-1	CASSLGGGGLGEQFF
TRBV24-1	15	TRBJ2-1	CATSDYGPSYNEQFF